This T cell receptor (beta chain) is drawn from a study of cytomegalovirus exposure and HLA in healthy donors. Points from the study as a whole: Some 150 TCR beta chains were listed as cytomegalovirus-associated. Most TCR sequences were rare, but some public TCRs occurred in many donors.

Here immunoSEQ multiplex PCR was the method, and the copy in TCRdb shows in-frame clones only, minus some. The table lists about 240,000 clones, approximately 86% of them singletons, with over 0.95% in the top ten. Trimming cost V 1 base and J 2 bases, with 9 bases left between them. The CDR3 is made up of 15 amino acids. Germline V gene data show CDR1 as MGHRA and CDR2 as YSYEKL. About this clone: The antigen remains undetermined.

The source material was PBMCs. This sequence originates from a woman aged 25 to 39 in good health and CMV-seropositive. The rearrangement uses TRBV4-1 and TRBJ1-5; D unclear. The CDR3 spells CASSQAVYGNQPQHF. DNA for the CDR3: TGCGCCAGCAGCCAAGCTGTATATGGCAATCAGCCCCAGCATTTT.